This T cell receptor beta chain was identified during a study of beta chain features in type 1 diabetes. Study conclusions and caveats: Highly expressing activated T cells could be over-counted with a cDNA template.

The study reverse transcribed the entire isolated RNA, so it sequenced expressed TCRB transcripts. Data came from immunoSEQ multiplex PCR; TCRdb stores just in-frame clones and leaves some out. The repertoire holds 400,000 to 550,000 clones, with about an eighth as singletons. Points on this clone: Its specificity is unknown. Other DNA sequences in this specimen translate into the identical CDR3.

Deletions cut 4 bases from V and 5 bases from J, with 12 bases between. The CDR3 loop spans 13 amino acids. Germline lookup yields CDR1 SGHRS and CDR2 YFSETQ. The sequence was collected from a woman aged 18-29 years in good health. The source material was naive CD4+ T cells from blood. The gene calls are TRBV5-1 and TRBJ2-5; possibly TRBD1 for D (6 bases). The chain's CDR3 is CASSPQGGETQYF. The CDR3 region has the DNA TGCGCCAGCAGCCCACAGGGTGGTGAGACCCAGTACTTC.